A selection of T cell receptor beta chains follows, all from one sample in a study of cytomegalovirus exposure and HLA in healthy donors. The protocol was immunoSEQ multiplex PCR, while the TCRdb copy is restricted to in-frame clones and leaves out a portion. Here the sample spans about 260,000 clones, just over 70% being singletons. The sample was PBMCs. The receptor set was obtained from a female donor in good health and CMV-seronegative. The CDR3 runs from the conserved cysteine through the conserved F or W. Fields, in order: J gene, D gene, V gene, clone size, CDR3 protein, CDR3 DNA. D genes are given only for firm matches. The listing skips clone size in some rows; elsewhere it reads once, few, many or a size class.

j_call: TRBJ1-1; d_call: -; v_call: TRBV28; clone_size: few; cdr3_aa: CASSILHEAFF; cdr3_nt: TGTGCCAGCAGTATACTTCATGAAGCTTTCTTT
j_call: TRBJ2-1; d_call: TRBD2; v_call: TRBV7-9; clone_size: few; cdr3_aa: CASRSRGGSDEQFF; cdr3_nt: TGTGCCAGCAGGTCGCGGGGCGGGAGTGATGAGCAGTTCTTC
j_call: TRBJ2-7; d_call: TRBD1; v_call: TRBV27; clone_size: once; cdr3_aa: CASSRDRDFYEQYF; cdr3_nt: TGTGCCAGCAGTAGGGACAGGGATTTCTACGAGCAGTACTTC
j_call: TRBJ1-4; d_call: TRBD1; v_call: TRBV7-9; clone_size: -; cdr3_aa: CSSSPTGYSEKLFF; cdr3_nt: TGTTCCAGCAGCCCGACAGGGTACAGTGAAAAACTGTTTTTT
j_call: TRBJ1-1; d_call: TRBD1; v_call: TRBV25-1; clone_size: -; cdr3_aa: CASSGSRPGGEVAFF; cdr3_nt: TGTGCCAGCAGTGGCTCAAGACCAGGGGGCGAGGTAGCTTTCTTT
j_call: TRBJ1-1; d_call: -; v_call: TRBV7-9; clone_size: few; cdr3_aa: CASSLAQGYRTEAFF; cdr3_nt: TGTGCCAGCAGCTTAGCTCAGGGATATCGGACTGAAGCTTTCTTT
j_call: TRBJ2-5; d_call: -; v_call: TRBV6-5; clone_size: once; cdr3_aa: CASNRVGAQETQYF; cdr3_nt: TGTGCCAGCAACAGGGTAGGAGCTCAAGAGACCCAGTACTTC
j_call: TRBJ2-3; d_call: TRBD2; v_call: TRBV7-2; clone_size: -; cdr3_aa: CASSSSGSGTDTQYF; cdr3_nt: TGTGCCAGCAGCTCAAGCGGGAGCGGCACAGATACGCAGTATTTT
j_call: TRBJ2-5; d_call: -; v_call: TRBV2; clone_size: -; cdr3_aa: CASGRSQETQYF; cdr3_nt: TGTGCCAGCGGGCGATCCCAAGAGACCCAGTACTTC
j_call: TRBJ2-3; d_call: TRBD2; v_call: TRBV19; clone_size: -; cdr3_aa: CASSPTSGSSTDTQYF; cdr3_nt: TGTGCCAGTAGTCCCACTAGCGGCAGTAGCACAGATACGCAGTATTTT
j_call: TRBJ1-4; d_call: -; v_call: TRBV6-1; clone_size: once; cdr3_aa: CASSDRGSTLRLFF; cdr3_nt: TGTGCCAGCAGTGATAGGGGGTCGACGCTCCGGCTGTTTTTT
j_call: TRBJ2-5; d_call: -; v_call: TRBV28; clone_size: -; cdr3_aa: CASSFPSQETQYF; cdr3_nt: TGTGCCAGCAGTTTCCCCAGTCAAGAGACCCAGTACTTC
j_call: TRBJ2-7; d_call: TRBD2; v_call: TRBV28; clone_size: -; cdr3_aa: CASSPRGTKIRRGAYEQYF; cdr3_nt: TGTGCCAGCAGCCCGCGGGGGACCAAGATCCGGCGGGGGGCCTACGAGCAGTACTTC
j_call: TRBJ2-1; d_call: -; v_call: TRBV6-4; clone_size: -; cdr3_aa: CASSDLGRNEQFF; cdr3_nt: TGTGCCAGCAGTGACCTCGGTAGAAATGAGCAGTTCTTC
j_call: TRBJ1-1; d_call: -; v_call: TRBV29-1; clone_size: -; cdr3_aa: CSVEDEGDRTEAFF; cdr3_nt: TGCAGCGTTGAAGATGAAGGGGATAGGACTGAAGCTTTCTTT
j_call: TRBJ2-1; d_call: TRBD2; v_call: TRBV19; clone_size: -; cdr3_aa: CASSMAKLAGGPYNEQFF; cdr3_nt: TGTGCCAGTAGTATGGCCAAACTAGCGGGAGGTCCCTACAATGAGCAGTTCTTC